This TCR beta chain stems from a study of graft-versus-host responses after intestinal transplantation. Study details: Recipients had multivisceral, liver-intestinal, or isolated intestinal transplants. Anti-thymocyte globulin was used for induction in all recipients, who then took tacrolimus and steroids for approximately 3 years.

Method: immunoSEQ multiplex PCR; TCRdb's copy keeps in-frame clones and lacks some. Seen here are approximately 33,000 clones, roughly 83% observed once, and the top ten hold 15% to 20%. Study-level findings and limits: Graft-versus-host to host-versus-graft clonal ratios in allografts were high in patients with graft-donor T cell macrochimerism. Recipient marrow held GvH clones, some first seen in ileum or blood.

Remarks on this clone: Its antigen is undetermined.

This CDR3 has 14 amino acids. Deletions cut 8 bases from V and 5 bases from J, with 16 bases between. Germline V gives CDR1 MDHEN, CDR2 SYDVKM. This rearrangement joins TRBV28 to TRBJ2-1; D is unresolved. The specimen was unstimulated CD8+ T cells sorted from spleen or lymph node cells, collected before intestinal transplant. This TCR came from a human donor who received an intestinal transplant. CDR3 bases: TGTGCCAGCTCCCCTAGTAGCAGCCACAATGAGCAGTTCTTC. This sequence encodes CASSPSSSHNEQFF.